The 26 T cell receptor beta chains below were found in one sample sequenced in a study of shared clonotypes between healthy human individuals. Terminally differentiated effector memory CD45RA+ cells were excluded by CCR7 positive selection of CD45RO-negative cells. This table comes from immunoSEQ multiplex PCR, and its TCRdb copy is limited to in-frame clones, with some not included. The table lists about 2.2 million clones, around 95% of them singletons, with about 1.6% in the top ten. The sample taken for sequencing was naive CD8+ T cells from PBMCs. The receptors shown here come from a man aged 18-30 years in good health. Some clones in this sample may be carry-over from other donors' samples.

The chain is built from TRBV9 and TRBJ2-1; a weak D match, TRBD2 (6 bases). Germline lookup yields CDR1 SGDLS and CDR2 YYNGEE. The V and J ends lost 3 bases and 4 bases respectively, with 17 bases between them. This CDR3 is 16 amino acids long. The DNA of the CDR3 is TGTGCCAGCAGCGGCGAGACTAGGCGGGAATACAATGAGCAGTTCTTC. Encoded protein: CASSGETRREYNEQFF. Full variable domain (outside the CDR3, taken from reference TRBV9 and TRBJ2-1): DSGVTQTPKHLITATGQRVTLRCSPRSGDLSVYWYQQSLDQGLQFLIQYYNGEERAKGNILERFSAQQFPDLHSELNLSSLELGDSALYFCASSGETRREYNEQFFGPGTRLTVL.

This clone was picked up a small number of times. Without the conserved terminal phenylalanine or tryptophan, this CDR3 likely stems from a read error. No DNA is shown, since the ends of the CDR3 on it are uncertain; the CDR3 is the one TCRdb lists. The rearrangement links TRBV30 to TRBJ1-1; the table's D call, TRBD1, was not checked against the DNA. Germline V gene sequence: CDR1 GTSNPN, CDR2 SVGIG (reference sequence). The CDR3 numbers 11 amino acids, ends counted. The CDR3 region is CAWTRGGQGAS.

The J gene is TRBJ2-4, the V gene TRBV19; D assignment may be TRBD1 or TRBD2 (5 bases each). The germline V gene encodes CDR1 LNHDA and CDR2 SQIVND (reference sequence). Trimming stripped 6 bases from V and 4 bases from J, with 19 bases between. The CDR3 is 16 residues long. The CDR3 DNA follows: TGTGCCAGTAGCCCCATACGGGACGAAGGAAAAAACATTCAGTACTTC. Its protein product is CASSPIRDEGKNIQYF.

To note about this clone: This same CDR3 is encoded by further DNA sequences in the sample. The chain carries TRBV6-1 and TRBJ2-7; 13 bases line up with TRBD2. Germline CDR1 is MNHNS and CDR2 is SASEGT. After removal of 3 bases from V and 1 base from J, the junction contained 0 bases not matched to a gene. The CDR3 is 15 residues long. The CDR3 reads CASSEGLAGSYEQYF. For the CDR3, the DNA is TGTGCCAGCAGTGAGGGACTAGCGGGGTCCTACGAGCAGTACTTC.

The chain couples TRBV7-2 to TRBJ2-7; TRBD2 aligns across 11 bases. Germline V gene lookup returns CDR1 SGHTA and CDR2 FQGNSA. J lost 2 bases, V lost 4 bases, and 10 bases had no gene match. The CDR3 has 17 amino acids. The CDR3, as DNA: TGTGCCAGCAGCTCAGCCGTGACTAGCGGGAAACCCTACGAGCAGTACTTC. This codes for CASSSAVTSGKPYEQYF.

The V call is TRBV4-3, the J call TRBJ2-7; a weak D match, TRBD2 (6 bases). Germline CDR1 and CDR2: LGHNA and YSLEER. CDR3 length: 13 amino acids. V was shortened by 4 bases and J by 4 bases, with 11 bases between the two germline ends. CDR3 residues: CASSLGTLYEQYF. The CDR3 bases are TGCGCCAGCAGCCTCGGGACTTTGTACGAGCAGTACTTC.

This sequence joins TRBV6-4 and TRBJ2-1, with 14 positions matching TRBD2. V shed 5 bases and J 7 bases; nucleotides not matched to a gene: 10. The CDR3 is 17 residues long. In germline, CDR1 is MRHNA, CDR2 SNTAGT. CDR3 residues: CASSPLGLAGAGNEQFF. CDR3 nucleotides: TGTGCCAGCAGTCCCTTGGGACTAGCGGGAGCAGGTAATGAGCAGTTCTTC.

The genes are TRBV27 and TRBJ1-2; possibly TRBD1 for D (6 bases). CDR3 length equals 14 residues. V gave up 6 bases and J gave up 4 bases, with 15 bases separating them. CDR1 and CDR2 from the germline V gene are MNHEY and SMNVEV (reference sequence). DNA of the CDR3: TGTGCCAGCAGGGAGAGGGGGGGAGTCTATGGCTACACCTTC. Encoded protein: CASRERGGVYGYTF.

The chain employs TRBV6-6 and TRBJ1-1; D may be TRBD1 (5 bases). The V gene's germline CDR1 is MNHNY and CDR2 SVGAGI (reference sequence). V lost 7 bases to trimming and J lost 0 bases, with 12 bases between them. The CDR3 runs 14 residues. CDR3 region: CASNGGGMNTEAFF. The DNA of the CDR3 is TGTGCCAGCAATGGTGGGGGGATGAACACTGAAGCTTTCTTT.

This clone was seen just once. In the same sample, other DNA sequences code for this CDR3. CDR3 bases: TGCAGCGCCCGACAGACGAACACCGGGGAGCTGTTTTTT. This codes for CSARQTNTGELFF. V usage is TRBV29-1 and J usage is TRBJ2-2; D is perhaps TRBD1 (5 bases). The V and J ends lost 7 bases and 0 bases respectively, with 9 bases between them. This CDR3 spans 13 amino acids. Germline V lookup: CDR1 SQVTM, CDR2 ANQGSEA.

The rearrangement links TRBV2 to TRBJ1-4, with 8 bases matching TRBD1. The CDR3 has 14 amino acids. CDR1 is SNHLY, CDR2 FYNNEI, per germline. With V trimmed by 6 bases and J by 6 bases, 6 bases remained unmatched. CDR3 region: CASSHRGKDEKLFF. The CDR3 region has the DNA TGTGCCAGCAGCCACAGGGGGAAGGATGAAAAACTGTTTTTT.

The chain combines TRBV28 with TRBJ2-1; 7 bases are a match to TRBD2. Looked up from germline, CDR1 is MDHEN and CDR2 is SYDVKM. The CDR3 spans 15 residues. The ends lost 5 bases at V and 5 bases at J; junction bases unmatched: 9. CDR3 residues: CASSPLAGEDNEQFF. DNA for the CDR3: TGTGCCAGCAGTCCTCTGGCGGGAGAGGACAATGAGCAGTTCTTC.

This clone was found once. The chain joins TRBV7-3 to TRBJ2-1; no clear D. Germline V gene data show CDR1 as SGHTA and CDR2 as FQGTGA. The CDR3 sequence is 15 residues long. The ends were cut back, 2 bases at V and 6 bases at J, with 14 bases in the middle. CDR3 bases: TGTGCCAGCAGCTTATCAGGAGCATCGGTCAATGAGCAGTTCTTC. Its protein is CASSLSGASVNEQFF.

The chain carries TRBV5-4 and TRBJ2-7; D unclear. Germline values: CDR1 SGHNT, CDR2 YYREEE (reference sequence). There are 12 residues in the CDR3. Trimming stripped 0 bases from V and 7 bases from J, with 8 bases between. Here the CDR3 reads CASSLETPEQYF. The CDR3 DNA reads as TGTGCCAGCAGCTTGGAGACACCGGAGCAGTACTTC.

The chain uses TRBV30 and TRBJ2-7; a possible D gene is TRBD2 (6 bases). V was trimmed by 3 bases and J by 5 bases, leaving 11 bases between them. Germline lookup yields CDR1 GTSNPN and CDR2 SVGIG (reference sequence). The length of the CDR3 is 12 residues. As DNA, the CDR3 is TGTGCCTGGAGGGAGGGTGTACACGAGCAGTACTTC. Amino acids: CAWREGVHEQYF.

The gene calls are TRBV19 and TRBJ1-1; TRBD1 matches 9 bases. Germline V CDR1 and CDR2: LNHDA, SQIVND (reference sequence). V was clipped by 6 bases and J by 1 base; unmatched bases: 12. The CDR3 loop spans 17 amino acids. This chain's CDR3 is CASSTGTGNTQNTEAFF. The CDR3 nucleotides are TGTGCCAGTAGCACCGGGACAGGGAACACCCAGAACACTGAAGCTTTCTTT.

V and J are TRBV7-3 and TRBJ1-2; D not certain. Between the trimmed V and J ends, which lost 3 bases and 3 bases, there was a span of 5 bases. Germline CDR1 SGHTA, CDR2 FQGTGA. The CDR3 contains 12 residues. The CDR3 DNA follows: TGTGCCAGCAGCTTCGGACACTATGGCTACACCTTC. Its translation is CASSFGHYGYTF. Variable domain in full (rest from reference TRBV7-3 and TRBJ1-2): GAGVSQTPSNKVTEKGKYVELRCDPISGHTALYWYRQSLGQGPEFLIYFQGTGAADDSGLPNDRFFAVRPEGSVSTLKIQRTERGDSAVYLCASSFGHYGYTFGSGTRLTVV.

The J gene is TRBJ2-6, the V gene TRBV5-6; D remains unclear. The germline V gene has CDR1 SGHDT and CDR2 YYEEEE. With 2 bases removed from V and 1 base from J, the gap between germline ends came to 4 bases. The CDR3 loop spans 14 amino acids. CDR3 residues: CASSFWSGANVLTF. CDR3 in DNA: TGTGCCAGCAGCTTTTGGTCTGGGGCCAACGTCCTGACTTTC.

Worth noting for this clone: At the DNA level, this CDR3 is encoded by other sequences in the same sample as well. The chain employs TRBV2 and TRBJ2-1; tentatively, D is TRBD1 (5 bases). From germline, CDR1 is SNHLY and CDR2 FYNNEI. The CDR3 consists of 13 residues. The germline V and J ends were trimmed by 6 bases and 0 bases, with 6 bases remaining between them. DNA of the CDR3: TGTGCCAGCAGCACAGGCTCCTACAATGAGCAGTTCTTC. As protein: CASSTGSYNEQFF.

The J gene is TRBJ2-3, the V gene TRBV5-1; D may be TRBD2 (5 bases). This CDR3 spans 14 amino acids. Germline-derived CDR1 and CDR2 are SGHRS and YFSETQ. V was cut by 3 bases and J by 2 bases, with 10 bases left in between. The DNA of the CDR3 is TGCGCCAGCAGCTCCCGGAGGCCCACAGATACGCAGTATTTT. It translates to CASSSRRPTDTQYF.

This clone came up once. The CDR3 loop is CASSQGFQKTWTNEKLFF. The DNA for the CDR3 is TGCGCCAGCAGCCAAGGATTTCAAAAGACTTGGACTAATGAAAAACTGTTTTTT. V is TRBV4-3 and J is TRBJ1-4; D gene ambiguous. The CDR3 length is 18 residues. With 1 base removed from V and 2 bases from J, the gap between germline ends came to 17 bases. Germline loops: CDR1 LGHNA, CDR2 YSLEER.

CDR3 in DNA: TGTGCCTGGAGTGCCACGACAGACAGGGGGGGAGGCTACACCTTC. This codes for CAWSATTDRGGGYTF. This sequence joins TRBV30 and TRBJ1-2; 9 bases agree with TRBD1. The V and J ends lost 1 base and 8 bases, in that order; junction bases with no gene match: 11. The CDR3 runs to 15 residues. The germline V gene has CDR1 GTSNPN and CDR2 SVGIG (reference sequence).

CDR3: CAISETTVKLNYGYTF. The CDR3 region has the DNA TGTGCCATCAGTGAGACGACAGTGAAGCTTAACTATGGCTACACCTTC. This sequence joins TRBV10-3 and TRBJ1-2; D might be TRBD1 (5 bases). The V and J ends lost 2 bases and 1 base respectively, with 14 bases between them. This CDR3 has 16 residues. The V gene's germline CDR1 is ENHRY and CDR2 SYGVKD.

The V gene is TRBV29-1, the J gene TRBJ1-5; perhaps TRBD1 as D (6 bases). Germline V gene lookup returns CDR1 SQVTM and CDR2 ANQGSEA. The CDR3 is 15 amino acids. V dropped 2 bases and J dropped 6 bases, with 17 bases sitting between them. CDR3 DNA sequence: TGCAGCGTTGAACTCCCGGGGGCGTCCGGTCAGCCCCAGCATTTT. Residues: CSVELPGASGQPQHF. Full variable domain (outside the CDR3, taken from reference TRBV29-1 and TRBJ1-5): SAVISQKPSRDICQRGTSLTIQCQVDSQVTMMFWYRQQPGQSLTLIATANQGSEATYESGFVIDKFPISRPNLTFSTLTVSNMSPEDSSIYLCSVELPGASGQPQHFGDGTRLSIL.

The chain uses TRBV11-2 and TRBJ2-5; 9 nucleotides match TRBD2. CDR3 length: 18 amino acids. Trimming took 2 bases from V and 4 from J; bases not matched to a gene: 14. Looked up from germline, CDR1 is SGHAT and CDR2 is FQNNGV. CDR3 nucleotides: TGTGCCAGCAGCTTATATAGGACTAGCGTTCCCAACGGAGAGACCCAGTACTTC. Translating gives CASSLYRTSVPNGETQYF.

CDR3 sequence (DNA): TGTGCCAGCAGTTCCCGGGACAGGGGTTGGACCGGGGAGCTGTTTTTT. Amino acids: CASSSRDRGWTGELFF. The chain combines TRBV27 with TRBJ2-2; 10 nucleotides line up with TRBD1. The CDR3 covers 16 residues. Germline V gene sequence: CDR1 MNHEY, CDR2 SMNVEV (reference sequence). V was pared by 4 bases and J by 5 bases, with 7 bases of the junction left unmatched.